The rows below give T cell receptor beta chains drawn from one sample of a study of somatic mutations in cytotoxic T cells in rheumatoid arthritis. Measured with immunoSEQ multiplex PCR; TCRdb has only the in-frame clones, and not every one. The sample includes approximately 12,000 clones, 80% of them seen just once. Sequences were obtained from CD8+ T cells sorted from blood. The receptors derive from a man between 45 and 60 years old in good health. The CDR3 runs from the conserved cysteine through the conserved F or W. D genes are given only for firm matches. Rows give clone size only sometimes, using once, few, many, or a class for an expanded clone.

clone size	V gene	D gene	CDR3 length	J gene	CDR3 protein	CDR3 DNA
once	TRBV4-3	TRBD2	20	TRBJ2-1	CASSQVLAGGLGSSYNEQFF	TGCGCCAGCAGCCAAGTACTAGCGGGAGGCTTGGGGAGCTCCTACAATGAGCAGTTCTTC
NA	TRBV7-9	NA	17	TRBJ2-1	CASSLSRGAGWADEQFF	TGTGCCAGCAGCTTGAGCCGTGGGGCGGGATGGGCCGATGAGCAGTTCTTC
once	TRBV7-9	NA	14	TRBJ2-1	CASSLAGPWHEQFF	TGTGCCAGCAGCTTAGCTGGCCCATGGCATGAGCAGTTCTTC
NA	TRBV11-2	NA	14	TRBJ2-5	CASSLDYPRGTQYF	TGTGCCAGCAGCTTGGACTACCCACGAGGGACCCAGTACTTC
few	TRBV7-9	NA	16	TRBJ2-1	CASSGLAAYSYNEQFF	TGTGCCAGCAGCGGTTTAGCGGCCTACTCCTACAATGAGCAGTTCTTC
NA	TRBV11-3	NA	16	TRBJ1-4	CASSSRGGVPNEKLFF	TGTGCCAGCAGCAGTCGGGGAGGGGTGCCTAATGAAAAACTGTTTTTT
once	TRBV4-1	TRBD1	15	TRBJ1-6	CASSQARGQGSPLHF	TGCGCCAGCAGCCAAGCCCGCGGACAGGGTTCACCCCTCCACTTT
once	TRBV7-9	NA	12	TRBJ2-1	CASSPPRGEQFF	TGTGCCAGCAGCCCCCCTCGGGGTGAGCAGTTCTTC
few	TRBV5-8	NA	15	TRBJ1-4	CASLRRVGTNEKLFF	TGTGCCAGCTTACGACGCGTGGGAACTAATGAAAAACTGTTTTTT
NA	TRBV27	NA	13	TRBJ1-6	CASSRRAYSPLHF	TGTGCCAGCAGCAGGAGGGCCTATTCACCCCTCCACTTT
NA	TRBV11-3	NA	14	TRBJ2-7	CASSLVDRRYEQYF	TGTGCCAGCAGCTTAGTTGATCGGCGGTACGAGCAGTACTTC
NA	TRBV7-2	TRBD2	18	TRBJ2-7	CASSKLAGGPIPVYEQYF	TGTGCCAGCAGCAAACTAGCGGGAGGCCCCATCCCCGTCTACGAGCAGTACTTC
NA	TRBV5-8	NA	15	TRBJ1-1	CASNPLAARDTEAFF	TGTGCCAGCAACCCCCTGGCAGCAAGGGACACTGAAGCTTTCTTT
NA	TRBV25-1	NA	15	TRBJ1-2	CASSESMAPREGYTF	TGTGCCAGCAGTGAATCTATGGCCCCTCGAGAAGGCTACACCTTC
NA	TRBV7-9	NA	19	TRBJ1-5	CASIVTDGGRRVSNQPQHF	TGTGCCAGCATCGTAACCGACGGGGGGCGCAGGGTTAGCAATCAGCCCCAGCATTTT
NA	TRBV2	TRBD2	15	TRBJ2-1	CASTELAGDLNEQFF	TGTGCCAGCACTGAACTAGCGGGGGATTTAAATGAGCAGTTCTTC
NA	TRBV5-1	TRBD2	15	TRBJ2-3	CASSSGTSGTDTQYF	TGCGCCAGCAGCTCCGGGACTAGCGGCACAGATACGCAGTATTTT
NA	TRBV19	NA	13	TRBJ2-7	CASSIGAGYEQYF	TGTGCCAGTAGTATTGGGGCGGGCTACGAGCAGTACTTC
NA	TRBV13	NA	15	TRBJ1-1	CASSLGRGGNTEAFF	TGTGCCAGCAGCTTGGGTCGAGGTGGGAACACTGAAGCTTTCTTT
NA	TRBV7-9	NA	13	TRBJ2-7	CASSSKSRGTQYF	TGTGCCAGCAGCTCCAAATCAAGAGGGACGCAGTACTTC
NA	TRBV7-8	NA	13	TRBJ1-1	CASSSGLNTEAFF	TGTGCCAGCAGCTCGGGGCTGAACACTGAAGCTTTCTTT
few	TRBV5-4	NA	16	TRBJ2-2	CASSLDRLINTGELFF	TGTGCCAGCAGCTTGGATCGACTTATCAACACCGGGGAGCTGTTTTTT
NA	TRBV30	TRBD2	17	TRBJ2-2	CAWNRGLAGANTGELFF	TGTGCCTGGAACCGCGGGCTAGCGGGAGCCAACACCGGGGAGCTGTTTTTT
NA	TRBV5-5	NA	13	TRBJ2-7	CASSLDFSYEQYF	TGTGCCAGCAGCTTGGACTTCTCCTACGAGCAGTACTTC
few	TRBV29-1	NA	13	TRBJ2-7	CSVGSGSSYEQYF	TGCAGCGTTGGGTCGGGGTCTTCCTACGAGCAGTACTTC
few	TRBV7-9	NA	16	TRBJ1-2	CASSFESWSAALGYTF	TGTGCCAGCAGCTTTGAATCTTGGTCGGCTGCGCTTGGCTACACCTTC
NA	TRBV7-9	NA	14	TRBJ1-1	CASSLPTVNTEAFF	TGTGCCAGCAGCTTACCCACAGTGAACACTGAAGCTTTCTTT
NA	TRBV13	NA	16	TRBJ2-1	CASSPDGTRAYNEQFF	TGTGCCAGCAGCCCCGATGGGACCAGGGCCTACAATGAGCAGTTCTTC
NA	TRBV7-9	NA	17	TRBJ2-1	CASSLGGRWKGYNEQFF	TGTGCCAGCAGCTTAGGGGGCAGATGGAAGGGTTACAATGAGCAGTTCTTC
NA	TRBV7-8	TRBD1	13	TRBJ1-5	CAVSEGAVQPQHF	TGTGCCGTAAGTGAGGGGGCCGTTCAGCCCCAGCATTTT
NA	TRBV2	NA	15	TRBJ1-2	CASSGGELSGYGYTF	TGTGCCAGCAGTGGGGGGGAACTTTCAGGCTATGGCTACACCTTC
NA	TRBV30	TRBD1	16	TRBJ1-2	CAWSGISGGANYGYTF	TGTGCCTGGAGTGGGATCTCAGGGGGAGCTAACTATGGCTACACCTTC
once	TRBV19	TRBD1	14	TRBJ1-5	CASSIGQGYQPQHF	TGTGCCAGTAGTATAGGACAGGGTTATCAGCCCCAGCATTTT
NA	TRBV27	TRBD1	17	TRBJ2-1	CASSPRDRGLNYNEQFF	TGTGCCAGCAGCCCCCGGGACAGGGGGCTGAACTACAATGAGCAGTTCTTC
once	TRBV6-1	TRBD1	17	TRBJ1-2	CASSEVRGRERIYGYTF	TGTGCCAGCAGTGAGGTCAGGGGGCGCGAAAGGATCTATGGCTACACCTTC
NA	TRBV27	NA	13	TRBJ2-1	CASSWRTADEQFF	TGTGCCAGCAGTTGGCGGACTGCCGATGAGCAGTTCTTC
NA	TRBV6-4	NA	13	TRBJ1-1	CASSGVGNTEAFF	TGTGCCAGCTCAGGGGTGGGGAACACTGAAGCTTTCTTT
NA	TRBV6-1	NA	13	TRBJ1-1	CASSTYRYTEAFF	TGTGCCAGCAGTACTTATCGGTACACTGAAGCTTTCTTT
NA	TRBV11-2	NA	13	TRBJ1-1	CASLQEPNTEAFF	TGTGCCAGCTTGCAGGAACCGAACACTGAAGCTTTCTTT
NA	TRBV28	TRBD1	17	TRBJ1-5	CASRDSGTGDSNQPQHF	TGTGCCAGCAGAGACTCCGGGACAGGGGATAGCAATCAGCCCCAGCATTTT
NA	TRBV11-2	NA	15	TRBJ2-7	CASSVSLASTYEQYF	TGTGCCAGCAGCGTTAGCCTAGCGAGTACCTACGAGCAGTACTTC
NA	TRBV19	NA	19	TRBJ2-1	CASSIGLVLGRSSYNEQFF	TGTGCCAGTAGTATAGGTCTCGTTCTCGGCAGGAGCTCCTACAATGAGCAGTTCTTC
NA	TRBV6-5	TRBD2	13	TRBJ2-7	CASRAGGPEEQYF	TGTGCCAGCAGGGCGGGAGGGCCGGAAGAGCAGTACTTC
NA	TRBV7-9	NA	14	TRBJ2-1	CASSSASSYNEQFF	TGTGCCAGCAGCTCGGCTAGCTCCTACAATGAGCAGTTCTTC
NA	TRBV30	NA	13	TRBJ2-7	CAWSVTGYYEQYF	TGTGCCTGGAGTGTAACAGGGTACTACGAGCAGTACTTC
once	TRBV29-1	TRBD2	16	TRBJ2-3	CSDRPGLAAMSDTQYF	TGCAGCGACCGACCGGGACTAGCGGCGATGAGTGATACGCAGTATTTT
NA	TRBV7-9	NA	16	TRBJ2-2	CASSPDGGANTGELFF	TGTGCCAGCAGCCCCGATGGCGGAGCGAACACCGGGGAGCTGTTTTTT
NA	TRBV7-9	NA	15	TRBJ2-3	CASRGTGGWTDTQYF	TGTGCCAGCCGAGGGACGGGGGGCTGGACAGATACGCAGTATTTT
NA	TRBV6-5	TRBD1	15	TRBJ1-6	CASRNFGQGSPPLHF	TGTGCCAGCAGGAACTTCGGACAGGGTAGTCCACCCCTCCACTTT
few	TRBV7-9	TRBD2	15	TRBJ2-7	CASSPRTSGRYEQYF	TGTGCCAGCAGCCCGAGGACTAGCGGGAGGTACGAGCAGTACTTC
NA	TRBV9	NA	13	TRBJ2-2	CASSVGGAGELFF	TGTGCCAGCAGCGTAGGGGGGGCCGGGGAGCTGTTTTTT
once	TRBV5-6	TRBD1	14	TRBJ2-5	CASNAGTDQETQYF	TGTGCCAGCAACGCCGGGACAGACCAAGAGACCCAGTACTTC
NA	TRBV9	TRBD1	17	TRBJ2-1	CASSPRPRTGGYNEQFF	TGTGCCAGCAGCCCCCGCCCCCGGACAGGAGGATACAATGAGCAGTTCTTC
NA	TRBV27	TRBD1	17	TRBJ1-5	CASSLTGTGVSNQPQHF	TGTGCCAGCAGCCTAACCGGGACAGGGGTTAGCAATCAGCCCCAGCATTTT